Listed below are T cell receptor beta chains from one sample, sequenced in a study of T cell responses to AZD1222 COVID-19 vaccine. This table comes from immunoSEQ multiplex PCR, and its TCRdb copy is limited to in-frame clones, with some not included. The table shows about 110,000 clones, with roughly 90% occurring only once. This specimen consisted of peripheral blood, obtained on day 0 of AZD1222 vaccination. The origin of the receptors is an adult in good health. Both conserved end residues are part of each CDR3. The D gene is left open where the match is weak. Some rows mark clone size as missing; the rest say once, few, many or name a class of expanded clone.

D gene: -
clone size: -
J gene: TRBJ1-2
V gene: TRBV3-1/TRBV3-2
CDR3 DNA: TGTGCCAGCAGCCAAGATCCTGAGCCGCAGGGTTTTGGTGGCTACACCTTC
CDR3 protein: CASSQDPEPQGFGGYTF

D gene: -
clone size: -
J gene: TRBJ1-1
V gene: TRBV6-2/TRBV6-3
CDR3 DNA: TGTGCCAGCAGCCAAACGTCGACGGTGAACACTGAAGCTTTCTTT
CDR3 protein: CASSQTSTVNTEAFF

D gene: -
clone size: -
J gene: TRBJ2-1
V gene: TRBV12-3/TRBV12-4
CDR3 DNA: TGTGCCAGCAGTTTAATCAACCACAATGAGCAGTTCTTC
CDR3 protein: CASSLINHNEQFF

D gene: TRBD1
clone size: -
J gene: TRBJ2-7
V gene: TRBV19
CDR3 DNA: TGTGCCAGTAGTATAAGGGGGCTCAGCTACGAGCAGTACTTC
CDR3 protein: CASSIRGLSYEQYF

D gene: -
clone size: -
J gene: TRBJ2-2
V gene: TRBV7-3
CDR3 DNA: TGTGCCAGCAGCCTTGGTGGGAGCGGGGAGCTGTTTTTT
CDR3 protein: CASSLGGSGELFF

D gene: -
clone size: -
J gene: TRBJ1-5
V gene: TRBV7-2
CDR3 DNA: TGTGCCAGCAGCCAGAATAGCAATCAGCCCCAGCATTTT
CDR3 protein: CASSQNSNQPQHF

D gene: TRBD1
clone size: -
J gene: TRBJ2-7
V gene: TRBV27
CDR3 DNA: TGTGCCAGCAGCGGCCGGGACAGGGGGCGTGGAACCCCCTACGAGCAGTACTTC
CDR3 protein: CASSGRDRGRGTPYEQYF

D gene: -
clone size: -
J gene: TRBJ1-1
V gene: TRBV11-3
CDR3 DNA: TGTGCCAGCAGCTTAGACCCGGCGAACACTGAAGCTTTCTTT
CDR3 protein: CASSLDPANTEAFF

D gene: -
clone size: once
J gene: TRBJ1-5
V gene: TRBV15
CDR3 DNA: TGTGCCACCAGCAGAGATCCGCGCAAAGGCAATCAGCCCCAGCATTTT
CDR3 protein: CATSRDPRKGNQPQHF

D gene: TRBD1
clone size: -
J gene: TRBJ1-6
V gene: TRBV3-1/TRBV3-2
CDR3 DNA: TGTGCCAGCAGCCAAGCCGGGACAGGGTCAACACCCCTCCACTTT
CDR3 protein: CASSQAGTGSTPLHF

D gene: -
clone size: -
J gene: TRBJ1-4
V gene: TRBV29-1
CDR3 DNA: TGCAGCGTTGAAGTTGCCGGAAGGGCAATTGGCAAAGAAAAACTGTTTTTT
CDR3 protein: CSVEVAGRAIGKEKLFF

D gene: -
clone size: -
J gene: TRBJ1-2
V gene: TRBV7-9
CDR3 DNA: TGTGCCAGCAGCCCACTGACAGTGACTAACTATGGCTACACCTTC
CDR3 protein: CASSPLTVTNYGYTF

D gene: -
clone size: -
J gene: TRBJ1-2
V gene: TRBV30
CDR3 DNA: TGTGCCTGGAGTTTTGGGGGCGCGGATGGCTACACCTTC
CDR3 protein: CAWSFGGADGYTF

D gene: -
clone size: -
J gene: TRBJ1-2
V gene: TRBV6-1
CDR3 DNA: TGTGCCAGCAGTGAAGGGGAGACGGTGGGTGGCTACACCTTC
CDR3 protein: CASSEGETVGGYTF

D gene: TRBD2
clone size: -
J gene: TRBJ2-1
V gene: TRBV19
CDR3 DNA: TGTGCCAGTAGTCCCACGCTAGTAGCGGGTGAGCAGTTCTTC
CDR3 protein: CASSPTLVAGEQFF

D gene: -
clone size: -
J gene: TRBJ2-2
V gene: TRBV24-1
CDR3 DNA: TGTGCCACCAGTGAACATCAGGAGAACACCGGGGAGCTGTTTTTT
CDR3 protein: CATSEHQENTGELFF

D gene: -
clone size: -
J gene: TRBJ2-7
V gene: TRBV7-2
CDR3 DNA: TGTGCCAGCTGTTTCGCACAGGCTTCCTACGAGCAGTACTTC
CDR3 protein: CASCFAQASYEQYF

D gene: TRBD2
clone size: once
J gene: TRBJ2-1
V gene: TRBV7-3
CDR3 DNA: TGTGCCAGCAGCCCATGGGCTAGCGGTAGGAATGAGCAGTTCTTC
CDR3 protein: CASSPWASGRNEQFF

D gene: -
clone size: -
J gene: TRBJ1-2
V gene: TRBV19
CDR3 DNA: TGTGCCAGTACTATAGGGGGGAACTATGGCTACACCTTC
CDR3 protein: CASTIGGNYGYTF

D gene: TRBD1
clone size: -
J gene: TRBJ1-2
V gene: TRBV5-1
CDR3 DNA: TGCGCCAGCAGCTTGTTACACAGGGGGTCGAGGATTAGTGGCTACACCTTC
CDR3 protein: CASSLLHRGSRISGYTF

D gene: TRBD1
clone size: few
J gene: TRBJ2-7
V gene: TRBV6-9
CDR3 DNA: TGTGCCAGCAGTTATTCTGGGACAGGGGATAGGTACGAGCAGTACTTC
CDR3 protein: CASSYSGTGDRYEQYF

D gene: -
clone size: -
J gene: TRBJ2-3
V gene: TRBV7-3
CDR3 DNA: TGTGCCAGCACCCTAAGGGGTGGGGGAAAGGGTACGCAGTATTTT
CDR3 protein: CASTLRGGGKGTQYF

D gene: TRBD2
clone size: -
J gene: TRBJ2-5
V gene: TRBV6-4
CDR3 DNA: TGTGCCAGCAGTGACCCCGGGCTAGCGGGAGTCGGAGGGCAAGAGACCCAGTACTTC
CDR3 protein: CASSDPGLAGVGGQETQYF

D gene: -
clone size: -
J gene: TRBJ1-6
V gene: TRBV9
CDR3 DNA: TGTGCCAGCAGCGTAGACAGAAATAATTCACCCCTCCACTTT
CDR3 protein: CASSVDRNNSPLHF

D gene: -
clone size: -
J gene: TRBJ2-2
V gene: TRBV18
CDR3 DNA: TGTGCCAGCTCACCGGGGCGGGACACCGGGGAGCTGTTTTTT
CDR3 protein: CASSPGRDTGELFF

D gene: TRBD1
clone size: few
J gene: TRBJ1-2
V gene: TRBV5-1
CDR3 DNA: TGCGCCAGCAGCTTGATTGGGACAGGCAATGGCTACACCTTC
CDR3 protein: CASSLIGTGNGYTF

D gene: TRBD2
clone size: -
J gene: TRBJ2-1
V gene: TRBV28
CDR3 DNA: TGTGCCAGCAGTTTACCCAGCGGGATGTACAATGAGCAGTTCTTC
CDR3 protein: CASSLPSGMYNEQFF

D gene: TRBD2
clone size: -
J gene: TRBJ2-2
V gene: TRBV7-9
CDR3 DNA: TGTGCCAGCAGCACGCTGCGGGAGACCGGGGAGCTGTTTTTT
CDR3 protein: CASSTLRETGELFF

D gene: -
clone size: -
J gene: TRBJ2-5
V gene: TRBV24-1
CDR3 DNA: TGTGCCACCTCCCCCCGGACATCCCAAGAGACCCAGTACTTC
CDR3 protein: CATSPRTSQETQYF

D gene: -
clone size: -
J gene: TRBJ2-1
V gene: TRBV7-2
CDR3 DNA: TGTGCCAGCAGCTTAAACCAAGACAATGAGCAGTTCTTC
CDR3 protein: CASSLNQDNEQFF

D gene: TRBD1
clone size: -
J gene: TRBJ2-7
V gene: TRBV5-4
CDR3 DNA: TGTGCCAGCAGCTCACAAACCGGGACAGGGTCCTACGAGCAGTACTTC
CDR3 protein: CASSSQTGTGSYEQYF

D gene: -
clone size: -
J gene: TRBJ2-1
V gene: TRBV7-2
CDR3 DNA: TGTGCCAGCAGCTTAGGACCGAACAATGAGCAGTTCTTC
CDR3 protein: CASSLGPNNEQFF

D gene: -
clone size: -
J gene: TRBJ1-5
V gene: TRBV12-5
CDR3 DNA: TGTGCTAGTGGTTCAGGGACCGGGGGGCAGCCCCAGCATTTT
CDR3 protein: CASGSGTGGQPQHF

D gene: -
clone size: once
J gene: TRBJ1-6
V gene: TRBV7-3
CDR3 DNA: TGTGCCAGCAGCTTATTAGGGATCTATAATTCACCCCTCCACTTT
CDR3 protein: CASSLLGIYNSPLHF

D gene: -
clone size: -
J gene: TRBJ2-5
V gene: TRBV28
CDR3 DNA: TGTGCCAGCAGTACCCGGACATTGCAAGAGACCCAGTACTTC
CDR3 protein: CASSTRTLQETQYF

D gene: -
clone size: -
J gene: TRBJ1-1
V gene: TRBV2
CDR3 DNA: TGTGCCAGCAGCAGGGGCCTTGAAGCTTTCTTT
CDR3 protein: CASSRGLEAFF

D gene: -
clone size: -
J gene: TRBJ1-4
V gene: TRBV5-6
CDR3 DNA: TGTGCCAGCAGCTTGGAGACGGTGAAGGGTGAAAAACTGTTTTTT
CDR3 protein: CASSLETVKGEKLFF

D gene: -
clone size: -
J gene: TRBJ1-4
V gene: TRBV14
CDR3 DNA: TGTGCCAGCAGCCAAGAGGCAGGGAGAGGCGAAAAACTGTTTTTT
CDR3 protein: CASSQEAGRGEKLFF